Listed below are T cell receptor beta chains from one sample, sequenced in a study of blood T cell repertoires in COVID-19. Generated by immunoSEQ multiplex PCR, the TCRdb table keeps only in-frame clones and is missing some. Of fewer than 250,000 clones listed, around 84% are singletons. Input material: PBMCs or T cells enriched from blood (not recorded which). These receptors came from a woman aged 40 to 50 with acute COVID-19. CDR3s include the opening cysteine and the closing phenylalanine or tryptophan.

v_gene: TRBV4-1; j_gene: TRBJ1-2; len: 9; CDR3aa: CATKKRYTF
v_gene: TRBV24-1; j_gene: TRBJ1-5; len: 14; CDR3aa: CATSERTGIQPQHF
v_gene: TRBV2; j_gene: TRBJ2-2; len: 12; CDR3aa: CASQREHGELFF
v_gene: TRBV12-3/TRBV12-4; j_gene: TRBJ2-7; len: 13; CDR3aa: CASSGASSYEQYF
v_gene: TRBV6-1; j_gene: TRBJ1-6; len: 14; CDR3aa: CASSEWTGTSPLHF
v_gene: TRBV9; j_gene: TRBJ1-1; len: 14; CDR3aa: CASSLTGQPDEAFF
v_gene: TRBV19; j_gene: TRBJ2-7; len: 18; CDR3aa: CASKGQGTSGVSSYEQYF
v_gene: TRBV5-1; j_gene: TRBJ2-1; len: 17; CDR3aa: CASSLGPAGSSYNEQFF
v_gene: TRBV5-1; j_gene: TRBJ1-1; len: 15; CDR3aa: CASSPEAGWGTEAFF
v_gene: TRBV12-3/TRBV12-4; j_gene: TRBJ2-5; len: 13; CDR3aa: CASSSTVSGTQYF
v_gene: TRBV28; j_gene: TRBJ1-5; len: 16; CDR3aa: CASSLWGGEGRQPQHF
v_gene: TRBV5-1; j_gene: TRBJ1-2; len: 14; CDR3aa: CASSLGDRDSGYTF
v_gene: TRBV30; j_gene: TRBJ1-5; len: 14; CDR3aa: CAWRAAGGNQPQHF
v_gene: TRBV7-3; j_gene: TRBJ2-5; len: 14; CDR3aa: CASSFQGTQETQYF
v_gene: TRBV30; j_gene: TRBJ2-7; len: 17; CDR3aa: CAWATGLAGSYSYEQYF